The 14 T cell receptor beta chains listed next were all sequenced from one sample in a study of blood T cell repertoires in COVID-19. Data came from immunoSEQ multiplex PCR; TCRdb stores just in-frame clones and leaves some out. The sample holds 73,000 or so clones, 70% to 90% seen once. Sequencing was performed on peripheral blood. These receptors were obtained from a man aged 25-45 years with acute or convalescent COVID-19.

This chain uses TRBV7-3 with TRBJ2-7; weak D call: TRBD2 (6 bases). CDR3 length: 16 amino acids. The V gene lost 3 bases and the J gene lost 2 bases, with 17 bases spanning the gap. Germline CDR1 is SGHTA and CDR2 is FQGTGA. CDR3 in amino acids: CASSFGTPGSPYEQYF. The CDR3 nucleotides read TGTGCCAGCAGCTTCGGGACTCCGGGATCCCCCTACGAGCAGTACTTC.

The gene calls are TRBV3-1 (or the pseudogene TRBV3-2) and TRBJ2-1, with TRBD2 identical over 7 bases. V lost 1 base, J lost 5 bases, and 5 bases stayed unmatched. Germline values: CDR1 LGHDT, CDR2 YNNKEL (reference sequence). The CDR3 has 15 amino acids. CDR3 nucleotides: TGTGCCAGCAGCCAAGGGGCTAGCGGTAACAATGAGCAGTTCTTC. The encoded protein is CASSQGASGNNEQFF.

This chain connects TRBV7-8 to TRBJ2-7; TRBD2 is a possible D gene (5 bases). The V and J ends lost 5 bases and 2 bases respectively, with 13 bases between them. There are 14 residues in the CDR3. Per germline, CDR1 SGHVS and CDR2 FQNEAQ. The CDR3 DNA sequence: TGTGCCAGCAGCCTCCGACGGGATGCCTACGAGCAGTACTTC. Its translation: CASSLRRDAYEQYF.

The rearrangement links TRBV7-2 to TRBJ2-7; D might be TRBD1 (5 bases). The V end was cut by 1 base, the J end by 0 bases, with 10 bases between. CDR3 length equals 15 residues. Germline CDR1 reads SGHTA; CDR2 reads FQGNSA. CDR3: CASSLGQWSSYEQYF. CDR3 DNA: TGTGCCAGCAGCTTAGGACAGTGGAGCTCCTACGAGCAGTACTTC.

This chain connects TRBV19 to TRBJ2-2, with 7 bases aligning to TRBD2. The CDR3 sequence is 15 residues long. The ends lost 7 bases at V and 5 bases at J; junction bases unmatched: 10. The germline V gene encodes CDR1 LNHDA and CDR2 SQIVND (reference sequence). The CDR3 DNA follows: TGTGCCAGTAACGTCGGCGGGAGCTCGACCGGGGAGCTGTTTTTT. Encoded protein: CASNVGGSSTGELFF.

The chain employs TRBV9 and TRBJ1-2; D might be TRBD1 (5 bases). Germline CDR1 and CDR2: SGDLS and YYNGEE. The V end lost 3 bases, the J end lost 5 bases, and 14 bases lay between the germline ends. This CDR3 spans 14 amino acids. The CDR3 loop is CASSAQAGGYGYTF. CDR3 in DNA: TGTGCCAGCAGCGCACAGGCCGGGGGATATGGCTACACCTTC. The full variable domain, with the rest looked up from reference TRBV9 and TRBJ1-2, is DSGVTQTPKHLITATGQRVTLRCSPRSGDLSVYWYQQSLDQGLQFLIQYYNGEERAKGNILERFSAQQFPDLHSELNLSSLELGDSALYFCASSAQAGGYGYTFGSGTRLTVV.

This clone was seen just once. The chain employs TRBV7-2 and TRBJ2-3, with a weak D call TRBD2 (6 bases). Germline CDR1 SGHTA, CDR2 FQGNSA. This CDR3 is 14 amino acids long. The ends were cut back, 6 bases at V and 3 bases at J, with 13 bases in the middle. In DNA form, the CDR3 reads TGTGCCAGCAGGATGGGTAGCGGAACAGATACGCAGTATTTT. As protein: CASRMGSGTDTQYF.

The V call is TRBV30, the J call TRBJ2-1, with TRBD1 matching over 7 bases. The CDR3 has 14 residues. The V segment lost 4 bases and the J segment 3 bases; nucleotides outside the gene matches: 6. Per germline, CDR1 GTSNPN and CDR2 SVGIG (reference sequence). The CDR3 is CAWNPDRDYNEQFF. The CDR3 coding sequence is TGTGCCTGGAATCCCGACAGGGACTACAATGAGCAGTTCTTC. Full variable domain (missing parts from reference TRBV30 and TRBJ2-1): SQTIHQWPATLVQPVGSPLSLECTVEGTSNPNLYWYRQAAGRGLQLLFYSVGIGQISSEVPQNLSASRPQDRQFILSSKKLLLSDSGFYLCAWNPDRDYNEQFFGPGTRLTVL.

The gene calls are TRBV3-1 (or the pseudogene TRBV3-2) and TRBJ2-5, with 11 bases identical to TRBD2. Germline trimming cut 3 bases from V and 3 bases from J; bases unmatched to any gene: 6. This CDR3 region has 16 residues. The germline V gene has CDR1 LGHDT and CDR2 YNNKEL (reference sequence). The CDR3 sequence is CASSHLKGLAEETQYF. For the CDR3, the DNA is TGTGCCAGCAGCCACCTTAAGGGACTAGCGGAAGAGACCCAGTACTTC.

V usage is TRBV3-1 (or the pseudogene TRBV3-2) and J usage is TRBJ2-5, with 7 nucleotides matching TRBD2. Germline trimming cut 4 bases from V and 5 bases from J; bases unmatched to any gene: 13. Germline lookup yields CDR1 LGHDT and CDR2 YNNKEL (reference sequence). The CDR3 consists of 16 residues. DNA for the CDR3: TGTGCCAGCAGCCCGAGTCAGCGGGGCTGGGGGGAGACCCAGTACTTC. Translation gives CASSPSQRGWGETQYF.

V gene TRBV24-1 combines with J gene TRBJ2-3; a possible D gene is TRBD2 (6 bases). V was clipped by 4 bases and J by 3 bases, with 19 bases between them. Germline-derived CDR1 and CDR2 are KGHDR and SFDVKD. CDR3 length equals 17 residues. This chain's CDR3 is CATSDLLASEGTDTQYF. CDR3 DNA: TGTGCCACCAGTGACCTACTAGCCTCAGAAGGGACAGATACGCAGTATTTT.

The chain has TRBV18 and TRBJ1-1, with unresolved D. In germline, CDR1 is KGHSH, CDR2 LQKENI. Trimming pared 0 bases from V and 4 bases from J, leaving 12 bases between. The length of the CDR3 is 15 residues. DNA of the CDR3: TGTGCCAGCTCACCACCAAGTTTCCGGGGCACTGAAGCTTTCTTT. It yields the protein CASSPPSFRGTEAFF.

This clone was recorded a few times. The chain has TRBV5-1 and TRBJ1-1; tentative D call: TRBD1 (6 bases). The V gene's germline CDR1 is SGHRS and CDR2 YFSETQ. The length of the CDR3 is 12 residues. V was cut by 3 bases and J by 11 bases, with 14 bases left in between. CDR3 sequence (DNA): TGCGCCAGCAGCTATCAACAGGGTGTGGCTTTCTTT. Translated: CASSYQQGVAFF.

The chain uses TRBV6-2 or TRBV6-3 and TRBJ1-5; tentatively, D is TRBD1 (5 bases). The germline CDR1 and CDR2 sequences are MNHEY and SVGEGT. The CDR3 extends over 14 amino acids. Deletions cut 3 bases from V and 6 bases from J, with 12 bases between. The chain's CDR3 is CASSYTGSGQPQHF. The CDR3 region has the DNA TGTGCCAGCAGTTATACAGGTTCAGGTCAGCCCCAGCATTTT.